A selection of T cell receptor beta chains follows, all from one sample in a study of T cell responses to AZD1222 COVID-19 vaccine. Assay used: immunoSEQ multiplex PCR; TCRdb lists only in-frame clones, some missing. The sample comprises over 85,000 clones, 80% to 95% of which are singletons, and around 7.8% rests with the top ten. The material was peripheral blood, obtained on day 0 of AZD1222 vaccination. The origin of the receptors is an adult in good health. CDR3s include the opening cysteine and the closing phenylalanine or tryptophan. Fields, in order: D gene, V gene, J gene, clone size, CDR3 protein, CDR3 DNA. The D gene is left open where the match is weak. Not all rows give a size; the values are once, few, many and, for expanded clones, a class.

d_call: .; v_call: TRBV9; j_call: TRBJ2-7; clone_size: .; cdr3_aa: CASSVGVSWEQYF; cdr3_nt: TGTGCCAGCAGCGTTGGGGTCTCTTGGGAGCAGTACTTC
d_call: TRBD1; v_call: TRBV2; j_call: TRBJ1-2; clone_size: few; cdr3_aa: CASWLLIHGQGNHGYTF; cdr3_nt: TGTGCCAGCTGGCTACTCATCCATGGACAGGGAAACCATGGCTACACCTTC
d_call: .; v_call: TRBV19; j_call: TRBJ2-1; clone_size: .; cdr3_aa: CASTSLATSYNEQFF; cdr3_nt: TGTGCCAGTACTTCCCTAGCGACCTCCTACAATGAGCAGTTCTTC
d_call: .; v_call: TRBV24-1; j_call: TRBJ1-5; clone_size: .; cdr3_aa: CATSDLLGPTGALGNQPQHF; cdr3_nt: TGTGCCACCAGTGATTTGCTAGGGCCTACGGGGGCTTTGGGCAATCAGCCCCAGCATTTT
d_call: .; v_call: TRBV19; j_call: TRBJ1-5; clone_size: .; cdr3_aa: CASSPEGQVTSNQPQHF; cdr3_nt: TGTGCCAGTAGTCCAGAGGGGCAGGTTACTAGCAATCAGCCCCAGCATTTT
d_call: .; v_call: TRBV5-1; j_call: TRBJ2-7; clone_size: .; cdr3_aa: CASSSGPSNYEQYF; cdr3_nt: TGCGCCAGCAGCTCCGGGCCCTCCAACTACGAGCAGTACTTC
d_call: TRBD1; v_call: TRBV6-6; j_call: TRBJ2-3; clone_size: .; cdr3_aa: CASSPGQGGTDTQYF; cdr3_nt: TGTGCCAGCAGCCCAGGACAGGGGGGCACAGATACGCAGTATTTT
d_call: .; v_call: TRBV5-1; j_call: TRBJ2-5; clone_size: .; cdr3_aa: CASSLATVLQETQYF; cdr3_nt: TGCGCCAGCAGCTTGGCCACTGTCCTTCAAGAGACCCAGTACTTC
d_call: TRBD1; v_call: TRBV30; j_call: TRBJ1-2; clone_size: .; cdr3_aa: CAWEGGTGGLYGYTF; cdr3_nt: TGTGCCTGGGAGGGGGGGACAGGAGGTCTCTATGGCTACACCTTC
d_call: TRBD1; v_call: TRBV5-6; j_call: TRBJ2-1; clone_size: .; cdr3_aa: CASGGWRTGDEQFF; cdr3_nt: TGTGCCAGCGGGGGTTGGAGAACAGGGGATGAGCAGTTCTTC
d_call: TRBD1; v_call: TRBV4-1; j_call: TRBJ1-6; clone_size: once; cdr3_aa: CASSPTGGNSPLHF; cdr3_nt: TGCGCCAGCAGCCCGACAGGGGGGAATTCACCCCTCCACTTT
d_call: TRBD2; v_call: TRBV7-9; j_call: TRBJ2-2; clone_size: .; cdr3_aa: CASSLVAGGNTGELFF; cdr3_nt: TGTGCCAGCAGCTTAGTAGCGGGGGGCAACACCGGGGAGCTGTTTTTT
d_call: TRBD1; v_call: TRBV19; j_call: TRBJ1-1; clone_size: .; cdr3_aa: CASRPGQGVWTEAFF; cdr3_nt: TGTGCCAGTAGACCCGGACAGGGTGTTTGGACTGAAGCTTTCTTT
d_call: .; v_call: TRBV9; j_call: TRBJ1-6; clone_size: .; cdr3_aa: CASSVAMAGESPLHF; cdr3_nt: TGTGCCAGCAGCGTAGCCATGGCCGGGGAATCACCCCTCCACTTT
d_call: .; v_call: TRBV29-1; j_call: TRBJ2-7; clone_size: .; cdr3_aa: CSGTESYEQYF; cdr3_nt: TGCAGCGGAACAGAGTCCTACGAGCAGTACTTC
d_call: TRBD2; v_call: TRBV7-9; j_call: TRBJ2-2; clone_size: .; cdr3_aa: CASRTPRDYSTGELFF; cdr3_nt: TGTGCCAGCAGGACGCCCCGGGACTACAGCACCGGGGAGCTGTTTTTT
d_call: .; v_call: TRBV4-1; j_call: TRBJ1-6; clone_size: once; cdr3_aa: CASSQDSGARSPLHF; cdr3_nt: TGCGCCAGCAGCCAAGATTCAGGGGCAAGATCACCCCTCCACTTT
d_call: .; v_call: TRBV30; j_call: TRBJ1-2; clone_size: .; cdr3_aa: CAWSPGLHRENYGYTF; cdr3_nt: TGTGCCTGGAGTCCAGGACTCCACAGGGAGAACTATGGCTACACCTTC
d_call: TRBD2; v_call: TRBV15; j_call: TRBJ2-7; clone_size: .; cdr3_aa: CATSRDRASGEVEQYF; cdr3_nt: TGTGCCACCAGCAGAGATAGGGCTAGCGGGGAGGTCGAGCAGTACTTC
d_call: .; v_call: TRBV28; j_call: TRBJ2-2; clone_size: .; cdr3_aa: CASSLRGSVSGELFF; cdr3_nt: TGTGCCAGCAGTTTACGTGGTTCGGTGAGCGGGGAGCTGTTTTTT
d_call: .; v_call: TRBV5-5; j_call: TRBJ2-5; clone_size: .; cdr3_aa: CASSLPGEETQYF; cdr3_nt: TGTGCCAGCAGCTTGCCCGGGGAAGAGACCCAGTACTTC
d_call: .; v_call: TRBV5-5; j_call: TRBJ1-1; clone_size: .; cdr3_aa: CASRSPGNTEAFF; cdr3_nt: TGTGCCAGCAGAAGCCCAGGAAACACTGAAGCTTTCTTT
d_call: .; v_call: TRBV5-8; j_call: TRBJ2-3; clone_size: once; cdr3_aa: CASSSRQVTDTQYF; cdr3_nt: TGTGCCAGCAGCTCCAGACAAGTCACAGATACGCAGTATTTT
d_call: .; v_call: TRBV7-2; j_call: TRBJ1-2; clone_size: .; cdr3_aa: CASSHDHMGGYTF; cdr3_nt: TGTGCCAGCAGCCACGACCACATGGGGGGCTACACCTTC
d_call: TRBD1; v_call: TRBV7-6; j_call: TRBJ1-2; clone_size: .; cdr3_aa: CASSLRTGAPKGYTF; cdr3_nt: TGTGCCAGCAGCCTGAGGACAGGGGCGCCGAAAGGCTACACCTTC
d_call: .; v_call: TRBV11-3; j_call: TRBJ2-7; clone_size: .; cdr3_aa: CASSSTQGSYEQYF; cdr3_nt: TGTGCCAGCAGCTCTACACAGGGCTCCTACGAGCAGTACTTC
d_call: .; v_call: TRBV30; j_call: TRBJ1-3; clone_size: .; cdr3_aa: CAWRWRGSGNTIYF; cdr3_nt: TGTGCCTGGCGCTGGAGAGGGTCTGGAAACACCATATATTTT
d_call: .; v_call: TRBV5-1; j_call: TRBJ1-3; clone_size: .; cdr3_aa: CASSPSRTGGNTIYF; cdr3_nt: TGCGCCAGCAGCCCATCTCGGACGGGCGGAAACACCATATATTTT
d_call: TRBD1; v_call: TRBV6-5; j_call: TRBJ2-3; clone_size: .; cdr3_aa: CASSQDRTNTDTQYF; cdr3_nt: TGTGCCAGCAGCCAGGACAGGACGAACACAGATACGCAGTATTTT
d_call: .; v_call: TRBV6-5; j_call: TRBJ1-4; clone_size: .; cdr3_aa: CASSLITTNEKLFF; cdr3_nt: TGTGCCAGCAGCCTAATAACAACTAATGAAAAACTGTTTTTT
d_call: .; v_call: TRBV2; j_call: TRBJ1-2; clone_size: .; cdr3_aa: CASRVVDGYTF; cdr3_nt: TGTGCCAGCAGAGTGGTGGATGGCTACACCTTC
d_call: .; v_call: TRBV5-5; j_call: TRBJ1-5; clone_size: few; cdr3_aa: CASSQDTLSNQPQHF; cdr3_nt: TGTGCCAGCAGCCAGGACACACTTAGCAATCAGCCCCAGCATTTT
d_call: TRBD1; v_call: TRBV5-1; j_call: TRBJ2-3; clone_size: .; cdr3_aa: CASSAGTGESTDTQYF; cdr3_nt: TGCGCCAGCAGCGCCGGGACAGGGGAAAGCACAGATACGCAGTATTTT
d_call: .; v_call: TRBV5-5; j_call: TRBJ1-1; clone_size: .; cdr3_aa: CASVESPNPVGAFF; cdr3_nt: TGTGCCAGCGTTGAGAGTCCGAACCCCGTAGGAGCTTTCTTT
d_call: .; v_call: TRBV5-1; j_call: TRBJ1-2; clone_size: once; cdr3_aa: CASSLQEDYGYTF; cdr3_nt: TGCGCCAGCAGCTTGCAGGAAGACTATGGCTACACCTTC
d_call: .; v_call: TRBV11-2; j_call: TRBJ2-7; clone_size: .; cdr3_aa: CASSSDGYEQYF; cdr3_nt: TGTGCCAGCAGCTCTGACGGGTACGAGCAGTACTTC
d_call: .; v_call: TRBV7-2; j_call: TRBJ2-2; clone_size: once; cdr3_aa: CASSKNTGELFF; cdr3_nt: TGTGCCAGCAGCAAGAACACCGGGGAGCTGTTTTTT
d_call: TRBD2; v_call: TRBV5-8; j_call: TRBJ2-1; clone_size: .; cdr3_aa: CASSLRGGVSREQFF; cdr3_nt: TGTGCCAGCAGCTTACGCGGGGGGGTATCCCGTGAGCAGTTCTTC
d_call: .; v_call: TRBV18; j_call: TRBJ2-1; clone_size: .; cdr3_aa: CASSRLRTAVVEQFF; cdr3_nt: TGTGCCAGCTCACGCCTTCGGACAGCTGTCGTTGAGCAGTTCTTC
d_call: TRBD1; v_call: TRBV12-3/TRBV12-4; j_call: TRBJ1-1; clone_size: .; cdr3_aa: CASTYRGGGEAFF; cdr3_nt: TGTGCCAGCACCTACAGGGGTGGAGGTGAAGCTTTCTTT
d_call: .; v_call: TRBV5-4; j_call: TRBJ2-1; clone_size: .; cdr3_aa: CASSSPMGVGEQFF; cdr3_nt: TGTGCCAGCAGCTCACCGATGGGGGTCGGTGAGCAGTTCTTC
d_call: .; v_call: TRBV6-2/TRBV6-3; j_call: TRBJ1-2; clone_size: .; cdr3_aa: CASSYDNYPHGYTF; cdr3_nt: TGTGCCAGCAGTTATGACAACTATCCCCATGGCTACACCTTC
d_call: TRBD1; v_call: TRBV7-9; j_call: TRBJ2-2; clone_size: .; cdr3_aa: CASSRTGDGGELFF; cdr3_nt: TGTGCCAGCAGCCGGACAGGGGACGGCGGGGAGCTGTTTTTT
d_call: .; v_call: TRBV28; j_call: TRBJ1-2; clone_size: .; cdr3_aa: CASSLLAQGGYTF; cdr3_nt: TGTGCCAGCAGTTTATTGGCCCAAGGGGGCTACACCTTC
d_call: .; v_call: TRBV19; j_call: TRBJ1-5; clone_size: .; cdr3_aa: CAVGSDNQPQHF; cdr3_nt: TGTGCCGTCGGGTCGGACAATCAGCCCCAGCATTTT
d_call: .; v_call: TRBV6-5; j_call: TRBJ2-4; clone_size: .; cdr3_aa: CASSYMGGLAKNIQYF; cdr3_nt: TGTGCCAGCAGTTACATGGGGGGCTTAGCCAAAAACATTCAGTACTTC
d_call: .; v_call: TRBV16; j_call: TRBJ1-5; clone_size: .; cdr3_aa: CASSQTMQPQHF; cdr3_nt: TGTGCCAGCAGCCAAACCATGCAGCCCCAGCATTTT
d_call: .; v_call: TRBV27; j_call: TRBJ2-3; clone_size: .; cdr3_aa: CASSPSLTRRGDTQYF; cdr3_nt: TGTGCCAGCAGCCCCTCCCTGACACGGCGTGGAGATACGCAGTATTTT
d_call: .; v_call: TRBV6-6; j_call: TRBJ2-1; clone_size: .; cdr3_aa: CASSSDLNEQFF; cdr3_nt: TGTGCCAGCAGTTCGGACCTAAATGAGCAGTTCTTC
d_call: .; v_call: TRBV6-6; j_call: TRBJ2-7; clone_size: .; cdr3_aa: CASSYVSEGEQYF; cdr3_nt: TGTGCCAGCAGTTACGTTAGTGAAGGTGAGCAGTACTTC
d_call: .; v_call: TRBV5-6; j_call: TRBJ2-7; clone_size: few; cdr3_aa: CASNESPSDEQYF; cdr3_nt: TGTGCCAGCAATGAAAGCCCGTCCGACGAGCAGTACTTC
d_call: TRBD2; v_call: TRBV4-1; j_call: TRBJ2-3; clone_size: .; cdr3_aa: CASSQYGLAGGITDTQYF; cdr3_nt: TGCGCCAGCAGCCAATACGGACTAGCGGGGGGGATCACAGATACGCAGTATTTT
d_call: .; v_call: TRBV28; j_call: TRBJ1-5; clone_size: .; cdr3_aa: CASSLPTWSGNQPQHF; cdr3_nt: TGTGCCAGCAGTTTACCTACCTGGAGTGGCAATCAGCCCCAGCATTTT
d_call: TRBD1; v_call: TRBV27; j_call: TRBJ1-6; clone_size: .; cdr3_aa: CASSLGTVNSPLHF; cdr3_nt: TGTGCCAGCAGTTTAGGGACAGTTAATTCACCCCTCCACTTT
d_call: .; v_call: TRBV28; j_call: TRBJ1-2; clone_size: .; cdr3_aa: CASSPDRAKGYTF; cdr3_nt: TGTGCCAGCAGCCCAGACAGAGCTAAGGGCTACACCTTC